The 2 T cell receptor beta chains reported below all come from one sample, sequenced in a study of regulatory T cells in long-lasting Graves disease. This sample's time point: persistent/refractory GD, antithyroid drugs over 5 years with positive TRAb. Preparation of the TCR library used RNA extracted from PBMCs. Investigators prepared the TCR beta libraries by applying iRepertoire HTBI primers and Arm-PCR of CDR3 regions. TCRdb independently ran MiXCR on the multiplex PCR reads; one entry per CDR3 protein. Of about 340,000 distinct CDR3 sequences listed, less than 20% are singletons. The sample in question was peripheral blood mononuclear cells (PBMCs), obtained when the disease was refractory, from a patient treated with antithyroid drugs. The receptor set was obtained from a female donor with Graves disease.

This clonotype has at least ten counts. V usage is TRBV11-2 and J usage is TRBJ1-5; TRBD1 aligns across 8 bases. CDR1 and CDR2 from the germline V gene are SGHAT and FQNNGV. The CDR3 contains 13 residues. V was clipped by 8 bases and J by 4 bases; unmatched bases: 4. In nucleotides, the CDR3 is TGTGCCAGCGGGCAGGGGGCGAATCAGCCCCAGCATTTT. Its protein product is CASGQGANQPQHF.

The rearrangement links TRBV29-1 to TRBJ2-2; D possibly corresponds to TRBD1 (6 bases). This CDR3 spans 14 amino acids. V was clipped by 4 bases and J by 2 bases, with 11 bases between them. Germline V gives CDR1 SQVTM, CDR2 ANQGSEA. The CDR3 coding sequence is TGCAGCGTTGGTAGGGGGAGAAACACCGGGGAGCTGTTTTTT. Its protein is CSVGRGRNTGELFF.